These 31 T cell receptor beta chains originate from one sample sequenced in a study of blood T cell repertoires in COVID-19. Method: immunoSEQ multiplex PCR; TCRdb's copy keeps in-frame clones and lacks some. The table lists roughly 120,000 clones, roughly 85% of them singletons. Sample: peripheral blood. Receptors originate from a middle-aged man with acute or convalescent COVID-19.

This clone came up once. The rearrangement joins TRBV2 to TRBJ1-1, with 7 nucleotides matching TRBD1. Losses at the gene ends were 4 bases for V and 1 base for J; bases not matched to a gene: 3. The germline V gene encodes CDR1 SNHLY and CDR2 FYNNEI. The CDR3 contains 14 residues. The CDR3, as DNA: TGTGCCAGCAGTGGACAGGGAAGGAACACTGAAGCTTTCTTT. Translation gives CASSGQGRNTEAFF.

The V call is TRBV4-1, the J call TRBJ2-3; D perhaps matches TRBD1 (5 bases). Germline assignment: CDR1 MGHRA and CDR2 YSYEKL. The CDR3 loop spans 15 amino acids. Trimming cost V 1 base and J 3 bases, with 11 bases left between them. CDR3 amino acids: CASSQVAGATDTQYF. For the CDR3, the DNA is TGCGCCAGCAGCCAAGTTGCTGGGGCAACAGATACGCAGTATTTT.

The V gene is TRBV24-1, the J gene TRBJ2-7; weak D call: TRBD2 (5 bases). V was cut by 0 bases and J by 4 bases, with 15 bases left in between. Germline V gene sequence: CDR1 KGHDR, CDR2 SFDVKD. The CDR3 runs to 16 residues. The CDR3 nucleotides are TGTGCCACCAGTGATTTGAGGAACCGGGATATATACGAGCAGTACTTC. Residues: CATSDLRNRDIYEQYF.

The genes are TRBV7-2 and TRBJ2-7, with TRBD2 as a possible D gene (6 bases). In germline, CDR1 is SGHTA, CDR2 FQGNSA. Trimming pared 2 bases from V and 0 bases from J, leaving 14 bases between. The CDR3 is 16 residues long. This CDR3 is CASSLNSGGSSYEQYF. The CDR3 bases are TGTGCCAGCAGCTTAAATAGCGGAGGTAGCTCCTACGAGCAGTACTTC.

The chain links TRBV30 to TRBJ1-3; 7 bases match TRBD1. Germline CDR1 GTSNPN, CDR2 SVGIG (reference sequence). Trimming took 0 bases from V and 2 from J; bases not matched to a gene: 4. The CDR3 length is 15 residues. The CDR3 nucleotides read TGTGCCTGGAGTGTTGAGGGGGCAACTGGAAACACCATATATTTT. It codes for CAWSVEGATGNTIYF.

The chain uses TRBV6-6 and TRBJ1-2; 7 nucleotides match TRBD1. CDR3 length: 14 amino acids. Germline CDR1 and CDR2: MNHNY and SVGAGI (reference sequence). V was pared by 0 bases and J by 4 bases, with 2 bases of the junction left unmatched. CDR3 amino acids: CASSYSQGTYGYTF. The CDR3 DNA follows: TGTGCCAGCAGTTACTCACAGGGGACCTATGGCTACACCTTC.

This clone was picked up one time. The chain joins TRBV11-1 to TRBJ2-5; 14 nucleotides align to TRBD2. V was clipped by 3 bases and J by 4 bases; unmatched bases: 4. The CDR3 has 16 amino acids. Looked up from germline, CDR1 is SGHAT and CDR2 is FQDESV (reference sequence). The DNA of the CDR3 is TGTGCCAGCAGCTTCCTAGGGACTAGCGGGGGAGAGACCCAGTACTTC. Translated: CASSFLGTSGGETQYF.

The rearrangement links TRBV7-6 to TRBJ1-6, with TRBD1 matching over 8 bases. The ends lost 5 bases at V and 7 bases at J; junction bases unmatched: 4. Germline V CDR1 and CDR2: SGHVS, FNYEAQ. The CDR3 covers 14 residues. For the CDR3, the DNA is TGTGCCAGCAGCCGCGGACAGGGCAATTCACCCCTCCACTTT. This encodes CASSRGQGNSPLHF.

The V call is TRBV7-2, the J call TRBJ2-2, with D possibly matching TRBD1 (7 bases). The CDR3 length is 16 residues. V lost 1 base and J 6 bases, leaving 15 bases between the germline ends. Germline V lookup: CDR1 SGHTA, CDR2 FQGNSA. This CDR3 reads CASSLGAGGRSGELFF. The CDR3 bases are TGTGCCAGCAGCTTAGGCGCAGGGGGGCGGTCCGGGGAGCTGTTTTTT.

This rearrangement joins TRBV27 to TRBJ1-2; TRBD1 agrees at 11 bases. With V trimmed by 4 bases and J by 8 bases, 9 bases remained unmatched. The length of the CDR3 is 15 residues. Germline assignment: CDR1 MNHEY and CDR2 SMNVEV (reference sequence). CDR3 sequence (DNA): TGTGCCAGCAGTTCCGGACAGGGGGCTTTGTCAGGCTACACCTTC. As protein: CASSSGQGALSGYTF.

The V call is TRBV4-1, the J call TRBJ2-1; 7 positions match TRBD1. CDR3 length equals 15 residues. V dropped 2 bases and J dropped 8; count of bases not matched to a gene: 9. Germline V gives CDR1 MGHRA, CDR2 YSYEKL. The CDR3 reads CASSQPLRQGDEQFF. In nucleotides, the CDR3 is TGCGCCAGCAGCCAACCACTGCGACAGGGCGATGAGCAGTTCTTC.

The genes are TRBV29-1 and TRBJ2-2, with unresolved D. The CDR3 length is 14 residues. V lost 7 bases to trimming and J lost 0 bases, with 12 bases between them. Germline V gene lookup returns CDR1 SQVTM and CDR2 ANQGSEA. CDR3 amino acids: CSAGVSSNTGELFF. The CDR3 nucleotides are TGCAGCGCCGGAGTTTCTTCGAACACCGGGGAGCTGTTTTTT.

This chain joins TRBV7-9 and TRBJ2-2, with D possibly matching TRBD1 (5 bases). The V end was cut by 3 bases, the J end by 4 bases, with 6 bases between. The CDR3 consists of 13 residues. Germline CDR1 is SEHNR and CDR2 is FQNEAQ (reference sequence). DNA of the CDR3: TGTGCCAGCAGCTTGGACATCACCGGGGAGCTGTTTTTT. Its protein product is CASSLDITGELFF.

This chain uses TRBV4-2 with TRBJ2-3; the D is unclear. The CDR3 runs 15 residues. Germline V CDR1 and CDR2: LGHNA, YNFKEQ. Trimming removed 3 bases from V and 3 bases from J, with 13 bases in between. CDR3 DNA sequence: TGTGCCAGCAGCCACCAAGAGATTGGTACAGATACGCAGTATTTT. It translates to CASSHQEIGTDTQYF.

The chain joins TRBV11-2 to TRBJ1-5, with D perhaps matching TRBD1 (6 bases). Germline loops: CDR1 SGHAT, CDR2 FQNNGV. The CDR3 has 15 residues. V was clipped by 3 bases and J by 5 bases, with 14 bases between them. The CDR3 nucleotides read TGTGCCAGCAGCTTGGGACCAGGGGCTGATCAGCCCCAGCATTTT. Encoded protein: CASSLGPGADQPQHF. The full variable domain, its missing parts supplied by reference TRBV11-2 and TRBJ1-5, is EAGVAQSPRYKIIEKRQSVAFWCNPISGHATLYWYQQILGQGPKLLIQFQNNGVVDDSQLPKDRFSAERLKGVDSTLKIQPAKLEDSAVYLCASSLGPGADQPQHFGDGTRLSIL.

The rearrangement uses TRBV10-3 and TRBJ2-5; 7 bases fit TRBD1. CDR3 size: 12 residues. Trimming removed 3 bases from V and 5 bases from J; junction bases left unmatched: 0. The V gene's germline CDR1 is ENHRY and CDR2 SYGVKD. The CDR3 DNA sequence: TGTGCCATCAGTGACAGGGGGGAGACCCAGTACTTC. It is translated as CAISDRGETQYF.

This clone has just one count. The gene calls are TRBV19 and TRBJ1-2; TRBD1 agrees at 7 bases. Germline V gene data show CDR1 as LNHDA and CDR2 as SQIVND (reference sequence). The CDR3 contains 12 residues. V lost 10 bases to trimming and J lost 4 bases; unmatched junction nucleotides: 6. The CDR3 spells CAIATGLYGYTF. CDR3 nucleotides: TGTGCCATCGCGACAGGGCTCTATGGCTACACCTTC.

The genes are TRBV2 and TRBJ2-3; the D gene is possibly TRBD2 (5 bases). The germline V gene has CDR1 SNHLY and CDR2 FYNNEI. The CDR3 spans 13 residues. Trimming left V 4 bases short and J 4 bases short, with 9 bases between. In DNA, the CDR3 is TGTGCCAGCAGTGTAGGCGGGCCAGATACGCAGTATTTT. Translation gives CASSVGGPDTQYF.

The chain joins TRBV6-5 to TRBJ1-6; TRBD1 agrees at 7 bases. Germline CDR1 reads MNHEY; CDR2 reads SVGAGI. The trim removed 2 bases at V and 11 bases at J, leaving 6 bases unmatched. The CDR3 is 14 residues long. The CDR3 spells CASSYRAGGTPLHF. CDR3 sequence (DNA): TGTGCCAGCAGTTACAGGGCAGGGGGGACACCCCTCCACTTT.

The rearrangement links TRBV6-5 to TRBJ2-1, with TRBD2 matching over 10 bases. The junction had 7 bases not matched to a gene; V was cut back by 6 bases and J by 5 bases. CDR1 and CDR2 from the germline V gene are MNHEY and SVGAGI. There are 15 residues in the CDR3. The CDR3 sequence: CASRPGLASHNEQFF. DNA for the CDR3: TGTGCCAGCAGGCCGGGACTAGCGTCCCACAATGAGCAGTTCTTC.

The V call is TRBV7-9, the J call TRBJ2-2, with a tentative D call TRBD2 (6 bases). CDR3 length: 15 amino acids. V lost 1 base and J lost 6, with 12 bases in between. Germline V gene lookup returns CDR1 SEHNR and CDR2 FQNEAQ (reference sequence). CDR3 nucleotides: TGTGCCAGCAGCTTAGGAGCTGGCGGGGCCGGGGAGCTGTTTTTT. Its protein is CASSLGAGGAGELFF. Filled out from reference TRBV7-9 and TRBJ2-2, the complete variable domain reads DTGVSQNPRHKITKRGQNVTFRCDPISEHNRLYWYRQTLGQGPEFLTYFQNEAQLEKSRLLSDRFSAERPKGSFSTLEIQRTEQGDSAMYLCASSLGAGGAGELFFGEGSRLTVL.

V gene TRBV3-1 (or the pseudogene TRBV3-2) combines with J gene TRBJ2-1; no reliable D call. CDR1 LGHDT and CDR2 YNNKEL come from the germline V gene (reference sequence). This CDR3 has 13 residues. With 5 bases removed from V and 7 bases from J, the gap between germline ends came to 12 bases. Here the CDR3 reads CASSIRSGNEQFF. The CDR3 DNA sequence: TGTGCCAGCAGCATTCGGTCCGGGAATGAGCAGTTCTTC.

This sequence joins TRBV5-1 and TRBJ2-3, with 8 bases that match TRBD2. The junction had 4 bases not matched to a gene; V was cut back by 4 bases and J by 0 bases. The CDR3 loop spans 15 amino acids. The germline CDR1 and CDR2 sequences are SGHRS and YFSETQ. The CDR3 loop is CASSPLAGSTDTQYF. CDR3 nucleotide sequence: TGCGCCAGCAGCCCTTTAGCGGGGAGCACAGATACGCAGTATTTT.

The J gene is TRBJ2-7, the V gene TRBV24-1, with D unclear. The CDR3 contains 12 residues. Germline V CDR1 and CDR2: KGHDR, SFDVKD. V was trimmed by 3 bases and J by 3 bases, leaving 5 bases between them. CDR3 coding DNA: TGTGCCACCAGTGATCCCAACTACGAGCAGTACTTC. Translating gives CATSDPNYEQYF.

V is TRBV24-1 and J is TRBJ2-1, with 8 positions matching TRBD2. Trimming took 9 bases from V and 8 from J; bases not matched to a gene: 14. The CDR3 extends over 15 amino acids. Germline values: CDR1 KGHDR, CDR2 SFDVKD. CDR3 loop: CATGVPSGGRDEQFF. CDR3 DNA: TGTGCCACCGGAGTGCCCTCGGGGGGGCGGGATGAGCAGTTCTTC.

This chain uses TRBV18 with TRBJ2-1; 9 bases are shared with TRBD2. The CDR3 length is 14 residues. Germline CDR1 is KGHSH and CDR2 is LQKENI. V lost 1 base, J lost 12 bases, and 7 bases stayed unmatched. The CDR3 region is CASSPLAGDKLQFF. The CDR3 bases are TGTGCCAGCTCACCACTAGCGGGGGATAAGCTGCAGTTCTTC.

This chain connects TRBV7-8 to TRBJ2-7, with 10 nucleotides matching TRBD1. V lost 5 bases and J lost 6; bases outside the gene matches: 1. Germline assignment: CDR1 SGHVS and CDR2 FQNEAQ. The CDR3 extends over 12 amino acids. As DNA, the CDR3 is TGTGCCAGCAGCGGACAGGGGGGCGAGCAGTACTTC. Its protein is CASSGQGGEQYF.

The chain joins TRBV7-3 to TRBJ2-7; the match to TRBD2 covers 9 bases. CDR3 length: 14 amino acids. Unmatched junction bases numbered 6, after V lost 5 bases and J lost 4 bases. Germline lookup yields CDR1 SGHTA and CDR2 FQGTGA. CDR3 amino acids: CASSPTSGGYEQYF. The CDR3 DNA reads as TGTGCCAGCAGCCCCACGAGCGGGGGGTACGAGCAGTACTTC.

The rearrangement uses TRBV30 and TRBJ2-5; D is possibly TRBD1 (5 bases). Germline values: CDR1 GTSNPN, CDR2 SVGIG (reference sequence). V dropped 0 bases and J dropped 4 bases, with 9 bases sitting between them. This CDR3 is built from 13 residues. CDR3 nucleotides: TGTGCCTGGAGTGTAAATCAGGGAGAGACCCAGTACTTC. It codes for CAWSVNQGETQYF.

Only a few counts were recorded for this clone. The chain carries TRBV18 and TRBJ2-7, with TRBD1 matching 7 bases. The V and J ends lost 3 bases and 3 bases, in that order; junction bases with no gene match: 8. This CDR3 has 15 amino acids. Germline CDR1 KGHSH, CDR2 LQKENI. The CDR3 loop is CASSPDRDSLYEQYF. In DNA, the CDR3 is TGTGCCAGCTCACCCGACCGGGACAGCCTCTACGAGCAGTACTTC. Together with reference TRBV18 and TRBJ2-7, the CDR3 gives the full variable domain: NAGVMQNPRHLVRRRGQEARLRCSPMKGHSHVYWYRQLPEEGLKFMVYLQKENIIDESGMPKERFSAEFPKEGPSILRIQQVVRGDSAAYFCASSPDRDSLYEQYFGPGTRLTVT.

The rearrangement uses TRBV2 and TRBJ2-2, with TRBD1 matching over 8 bases. In germline, CDR1 is SNHLY, CDR2 FYNNEI. There are 15 residues in the CDR3. With 6 bases clipped from V and 5 bases from J, the junction kept 8 bases outside the gene matches. Here the CDR3 DNA reads TGTGCCAGCAGCGGAGTTACAGGGGGGACCGGGGAGCTGTTTTTT. This sequence encodes CASSGVTGGTGELFF.